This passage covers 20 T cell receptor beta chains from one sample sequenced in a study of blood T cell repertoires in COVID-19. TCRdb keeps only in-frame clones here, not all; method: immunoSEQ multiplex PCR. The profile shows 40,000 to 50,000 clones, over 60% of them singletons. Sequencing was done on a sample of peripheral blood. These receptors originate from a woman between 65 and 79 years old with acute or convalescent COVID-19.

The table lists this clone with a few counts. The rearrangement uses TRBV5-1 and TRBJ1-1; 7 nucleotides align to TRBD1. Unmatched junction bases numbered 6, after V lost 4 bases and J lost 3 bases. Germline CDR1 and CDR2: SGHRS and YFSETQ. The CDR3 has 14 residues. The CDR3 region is CASSIYRGDTEAFF. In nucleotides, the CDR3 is TGCGCCAGCAGCATCTACAGGGGAGACACTGAAGCTTTCTTT. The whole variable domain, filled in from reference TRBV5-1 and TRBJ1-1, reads KAGVTQTPRYLIKTRGQQVTLSCSPISGHRSVSWYQQTPGQGLQFLFEYFSETQRNKGNFPGRFSGRQFSNSRSEMNVSTLELGDSALYLCASSIYRGDTEAFFGQGTRLTVV.

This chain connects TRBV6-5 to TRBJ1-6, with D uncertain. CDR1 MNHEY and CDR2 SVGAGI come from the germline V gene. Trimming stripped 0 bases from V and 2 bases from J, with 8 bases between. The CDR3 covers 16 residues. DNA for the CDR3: TGTGCCAGCAGTTACTCTGAGGCGGCCTATAATTCACCCCTCCACTTT. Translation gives CASSYSEAAYNSPLHF.

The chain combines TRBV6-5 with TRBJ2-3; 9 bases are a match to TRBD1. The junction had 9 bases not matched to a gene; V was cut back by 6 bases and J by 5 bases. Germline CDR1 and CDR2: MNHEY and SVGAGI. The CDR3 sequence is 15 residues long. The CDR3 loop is CASSLRGQGRDTQYF. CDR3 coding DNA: TGTGCCAGCAGCCTCCGGGGACAGGGAAGAGATACGCAGTATTTT.

The CDR3 region is CASSYGALRGEQYF. CDR3 sequence (DNA): TGTGCCAGCAGTTACGGGGCCCTCCGAGGAGAGCAGTACTTC. The gene calls are TRBV6-6 and TRBJ2-7, with a possible D match to TRBD1 (5 bases). The germline V gene encodes CDR1 MNHNY and CDR2 SVGAGI (reference sequence). The CDR3 covers 14 residues. Trimming removed 2 bases from V and 7 bases from J, with 15 bases in between.

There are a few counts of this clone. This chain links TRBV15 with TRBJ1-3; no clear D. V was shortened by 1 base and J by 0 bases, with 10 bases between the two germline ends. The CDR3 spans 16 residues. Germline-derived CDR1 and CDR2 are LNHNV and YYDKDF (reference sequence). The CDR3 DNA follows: TGTGCCACCAGCAGAGGGCAGGCGCGCTCTGGAAACACCATATATTTT. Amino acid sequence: CATSRGQARSGNTIYF.

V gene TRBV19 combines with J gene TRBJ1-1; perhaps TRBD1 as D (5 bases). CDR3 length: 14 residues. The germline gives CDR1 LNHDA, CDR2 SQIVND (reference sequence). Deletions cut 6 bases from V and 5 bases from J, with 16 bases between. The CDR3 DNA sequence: TGTGCCAGTAGACCGACAGCCTTAGATACTGAAGCTTTCTTT. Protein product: CASRPTALDTEAFF.

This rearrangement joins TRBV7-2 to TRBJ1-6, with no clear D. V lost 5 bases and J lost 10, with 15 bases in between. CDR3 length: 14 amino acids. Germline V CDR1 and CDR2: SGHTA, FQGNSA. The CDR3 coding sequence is TGTGCCAGCAGCACACAGTTTTTTCAATCACCCCTCCACTTT. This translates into CASSTQFFQSPLHF.

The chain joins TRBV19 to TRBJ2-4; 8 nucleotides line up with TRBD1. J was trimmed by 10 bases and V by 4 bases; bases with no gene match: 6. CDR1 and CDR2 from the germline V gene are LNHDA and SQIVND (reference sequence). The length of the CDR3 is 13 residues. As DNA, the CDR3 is TGTGCCAGTAGTACCAGACAGGGGAGAATTCAGTACTTC. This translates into CASSTRQGRIQYF.

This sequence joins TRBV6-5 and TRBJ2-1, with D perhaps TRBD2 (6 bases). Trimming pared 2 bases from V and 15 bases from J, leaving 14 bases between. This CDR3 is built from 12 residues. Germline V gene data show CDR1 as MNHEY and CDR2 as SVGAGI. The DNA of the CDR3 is TGTGCCAGCAGTTACACCAACCGGGACTTGTTCTTC. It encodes CASSYTNRDLFF.

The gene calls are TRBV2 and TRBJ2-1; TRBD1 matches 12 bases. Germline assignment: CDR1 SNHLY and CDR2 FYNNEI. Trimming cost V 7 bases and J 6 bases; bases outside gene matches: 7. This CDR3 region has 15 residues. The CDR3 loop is CASKAGQGAFNEQFF. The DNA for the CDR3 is TGTGCCAGCAAGGCGGGACAGGGGGCATTCAATGAGCAGTTCTTC.

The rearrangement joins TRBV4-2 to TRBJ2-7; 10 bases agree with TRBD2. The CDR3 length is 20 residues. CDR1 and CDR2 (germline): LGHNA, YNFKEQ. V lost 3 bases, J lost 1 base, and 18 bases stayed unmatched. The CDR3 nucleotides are TGTGCCAGCAGCCACTTCCCTAGCGGGGGACCGCGACCAAAATCCTACGAGCAGTACTTC. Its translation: CASSHFPSGGPRPKSYEQYF.

The CDR3 spells CASSEGPQPQHF. CDR3 sequence (DNA): TGCGCCAGCAGTGAGGGGCCTCAGCCCCAGCATTTT. The chain employs TRBV10-1 and TRBJ1-5; no clear D gene. Trimming removed 2 bases at V and 6 bases at J, with 5 bases between. The germline gives CDR1 WNHNN, CDR2 SYGVQD (reference sequence). CDR3 length equals 12 residues.

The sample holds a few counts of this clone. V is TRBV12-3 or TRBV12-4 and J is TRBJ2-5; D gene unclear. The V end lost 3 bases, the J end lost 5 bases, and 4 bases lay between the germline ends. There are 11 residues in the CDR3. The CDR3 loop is CASSFRETQYF. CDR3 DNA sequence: TGTGCCAGCAGTTTTCGGGAGACCCAGTACTTC.

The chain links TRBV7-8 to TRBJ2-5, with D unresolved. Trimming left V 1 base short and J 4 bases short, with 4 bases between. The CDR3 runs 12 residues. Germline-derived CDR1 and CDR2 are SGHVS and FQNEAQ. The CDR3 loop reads CASSLVAETQYF. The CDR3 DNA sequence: TGTGCCAGCAGCTTAGTAGCAGAGACCCAGTACTTC. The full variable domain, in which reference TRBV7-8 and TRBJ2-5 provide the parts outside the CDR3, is GAGVSQSPRYKVAKRGQDVALRCDPISGHVSLFWYQQALGQGPEFLTYFQNEAQLDKSGLPSDRFFAERPEGSVSTLKIQRTQQEDSAVYLCASSLVAETQYFGPGTRLLVL.

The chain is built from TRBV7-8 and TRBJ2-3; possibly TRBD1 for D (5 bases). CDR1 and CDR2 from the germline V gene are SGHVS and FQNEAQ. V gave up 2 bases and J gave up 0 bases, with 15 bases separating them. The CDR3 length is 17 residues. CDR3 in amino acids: CASSLPTAGSSTDTQYF. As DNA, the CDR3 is TGTGCCAGCAGCTTACCCACCGCAGGGTCCAGCACAGATACGCAGTATTTT.

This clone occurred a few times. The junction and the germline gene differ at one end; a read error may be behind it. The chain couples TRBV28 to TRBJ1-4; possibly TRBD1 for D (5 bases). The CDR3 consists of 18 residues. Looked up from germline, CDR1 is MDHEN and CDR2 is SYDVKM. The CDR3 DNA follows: TGTGCCAGCACTTTAGGACCCCTAGGGAGGGTAAGGGGTGAAAAACTGTTTTTT. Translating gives CASTLGPLGRVRGEKLFF.

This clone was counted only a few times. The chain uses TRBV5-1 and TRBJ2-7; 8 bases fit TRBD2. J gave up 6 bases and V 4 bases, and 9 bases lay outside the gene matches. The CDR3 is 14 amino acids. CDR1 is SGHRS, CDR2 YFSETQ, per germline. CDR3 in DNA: TGCGCCAGCAGCGTACGAGCGGGAGATGGCGAGCAGTACTTC. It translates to CASSVRAGDGEQYF.

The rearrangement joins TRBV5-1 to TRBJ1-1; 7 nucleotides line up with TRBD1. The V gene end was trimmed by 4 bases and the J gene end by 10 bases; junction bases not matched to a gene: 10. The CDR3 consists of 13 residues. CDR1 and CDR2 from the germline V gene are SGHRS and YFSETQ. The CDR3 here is CASSPEQGRGAFF. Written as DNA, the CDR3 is TGCGCCAGCAGCCCTGAACAGGGGAGAGGAGCTTTCTTT.

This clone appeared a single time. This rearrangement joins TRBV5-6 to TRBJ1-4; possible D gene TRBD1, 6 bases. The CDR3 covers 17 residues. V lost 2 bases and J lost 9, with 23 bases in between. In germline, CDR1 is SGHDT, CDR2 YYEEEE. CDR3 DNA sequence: TGTGCCAGCAGCTTTACTCGGGACACCGTATCGCTTCAAAAACTGTTTTTT. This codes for CASSFTRDTVSLQKLFF.

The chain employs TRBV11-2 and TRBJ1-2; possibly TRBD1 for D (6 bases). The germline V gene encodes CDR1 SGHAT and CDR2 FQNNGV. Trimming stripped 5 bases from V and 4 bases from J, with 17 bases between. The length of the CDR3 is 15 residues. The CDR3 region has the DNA TGTGCCAGCAGCCCAATCCGACGGACAGCCTATGGCTACACCTTC. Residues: CASSPIRRTAYGYTF.